This record covers a single TCR beta chain. This specimen belongs to a study of T cell responses to AZD1222 COVID-19 vaccine. Trimming stripped 7 bases from V and 6 bases from J, with 21 bases between. Germline V CDR1 and CDR2: LNHDA, SQIVND (reference sequence). CDR3 length equals 15 residues. Generated by immunoSEQ multiplex PCR, the TCRdb table keeps only in-frame clones and is missing some. The table has nearly 110,000 clones, about 85% seen once. The sample was peripheral blood, taken 28 days after the second AZD1222 dose. The receptor was isolated from an adult who received the AZD1222 COVID-19 vaccine. The chain uses TRBV19 and TRBJ1-1, with a weak D call TRBD1 (5 bases). In DNA, the CDR3 is TGTGCCAGTAAACCTCCGGGGCTGTCCCGGGCTGAAGCTTTCTTT. Its translation: CASKPPGLSRAEAFF.